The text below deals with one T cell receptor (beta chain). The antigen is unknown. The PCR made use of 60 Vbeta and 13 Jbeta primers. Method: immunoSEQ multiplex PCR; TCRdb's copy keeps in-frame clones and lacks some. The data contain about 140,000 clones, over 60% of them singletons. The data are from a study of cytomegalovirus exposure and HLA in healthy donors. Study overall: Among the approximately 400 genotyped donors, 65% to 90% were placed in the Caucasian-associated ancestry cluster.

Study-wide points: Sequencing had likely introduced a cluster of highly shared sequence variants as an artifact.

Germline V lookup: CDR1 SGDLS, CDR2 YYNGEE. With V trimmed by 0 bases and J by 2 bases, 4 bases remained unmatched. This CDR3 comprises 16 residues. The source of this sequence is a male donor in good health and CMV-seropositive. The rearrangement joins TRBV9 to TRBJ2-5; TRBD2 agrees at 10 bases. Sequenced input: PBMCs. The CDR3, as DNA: TGTGCCAGCAGCGTAGAGGGTAGCGGGGGGCAAGAGACCCAGTACTTC. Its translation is CASSVEGSGGQETQYF.